A single T cell receptor beta chain is shown here with its context. Its target is not known. This sample was taken from a study of shared clonotypes between healthy human individuals. Study results and limitations: The represented genetic and exposure-history diversity was limited by the small number of donors.

Trimming shortened V by 3 bases and J by 5 bases, and 2 bases separated the two germline ends. This CDR3 is built from 11 residues. Germline CDR1 and CDR2: LNHDA and SQIVND (reference sequence). It was CD45RO-negative cells, positively selected for CCR7, that made up naive CD8 cells, with terminally differentiated effector memory CD45RA+ cells excluded. In replicate PCRs of sorted subsets, about 200 ng DNA, about 29,000 T cell genomes, was used. The data were produced by immunoSEQ multiplex PCR, yet TCRdb's version contains in-frame clones alone and is incomplete. The sample records about 2.2 million clones, over 85% being singletons.

The chain carries TRBV19 and TRBJ2-1, with no clear D. The TCR sequence derives from a man aged 18 to 30 in good health. Some clones in this sample may be carry-over from other donors' samples. The sequenced material came from naive CD8+ T cells from PBMCs. CDR3 DNA sequence: TGTGCCAGTAGTATTCACAATGAGCAGTTCTTC. Translated: CASSIHNEQFF. Drawing the rest from reference TRBV19 and TRBJ2-1, the complete variable domain is DGGITQSPKYLFRKEGQNVTLSCEQNLNHDAMYWYRQDPGQGLRLIYYSQIVNDFQKGDIAEGYSVSREKKESFPLTVTSAQKNPTAFYLCASSIHNEQFFGPGTRLTVL.